This record covers a single T cell receptor beta chain. The data derive from a study of blood T cell repertoires in COVID-19. Turning to the study itself: Samples representing acute and convalescent COVID-19 were sourced from the United States, Italy and Spain. T cells, B-cell-depleted T cells, or PBMCs supplied cDNA or gDNA.

This CDR3 has 16 residues. CDR1 is GTSNPN, CDR2 SVGIG, per germline (reference sequence). Original processing methods: Counts of nucleated cells, estimated from reference gene primer amplification, were obtained. Sequencing used immunoSEQ multiplex PCR; TCRdb keeps in-frame clones, though not all of them. The V and J calls and clone size come from that table; D and trimming were worked out from the DNA. The sample shows about 34,000 clones, 88% of them seen only once. This clonotype was sampled from a human donor with active COVID-19. The donor label of this sample is uncertain. The specimen was peripheral blood. The chain uses TRBV30 and TRBJ2-3; 7 bases are shared with TRBD1. The CDR3 is CIFWDSQRLLTDTQYF. The CDR3 DNA follows: TGTATTTTCTGGGACAGCCAACGACTTCTCACAGATACGCAGTATTTT.